The 14 T cell receptor beta chains below all came from one sample that was sequenced in a study of cytomegalovirus exposure and HLA in healthy donors. Primers included in the PCR were 60 Vbeta and 13 Jbeta primers. Clones were sequenced by immunoSEQ multiplex PCR, and TCRdb holds only the in-frame ones, with some missing. The sample carries fewer than 150,000 clones, about 73% recorded once. Sample: PBMCs. These receptors all stem from a woman aged 45-59 years in good health and CMV-seropositive.

By proportion, this clone is medium-sized. The chain couples TRBV12-5 to TRBJ1-2; 9 nucleotides agree with TRBD1. With 5 bases clipped from V and 8 bases from J, the junction kept 12 bases outside the gene matches. Germline CDR1 is LGHNT and CDR2 is FRNRAP. The CDR3 sequence is 15 residues long. The CDR3, as DNA: TGTGCTAGTGGTCCGGCCGGGACAGGGCCAACGGGCTACACCTTC. Its translation is CASGPAGTGPTGYTF.

The chain employs TRBV7-2 and TRBJ2-1, with a possible D match to TRBD2 (7 bases). The germline V and J ends were trimmed by 5 bases and 6 bases, with 20 bases remaining between them. The CDR3 has 16 residues. Germline V gene sequence: CDR1 SGHTA, CDR2 FQGNSA. CDR3 sequence reads: CASSISWGGQANEQFF. DNA of the CDR3: TGTGCCAGCAGCATAAGCTGGGGGGGCCAGGCCAATGAGCAGTTCTTC. Drawing the rest from reference TRBV7-2 and TRBJ2-1, the complete variable domain is GAGVSQSPSNKVTEKGKDVELRCDPISGHTALYWYRQSLGQGLEFLIYFQGNSAPDKSGLPSDRFSAERTGGSVSTLTIQRTQQEDSAVYLCASSISWGGQANEQFFGPGTRLTVL.

This sequence joins TRBV4-1 and TRBJ1-1; D not resolved. V was trimmed by 0 bases and J by 9 bases, leaving 8 bases between them. CDR1 and CDR2 from the germline V gene are MGHRA and YSYEKL. This CDR3 has 12 residues. Here the CDR3 reads CASSQDRTQAFF. Here the CDR3 DNA reads TGCGCCAGCAGCCAAGATAGAACCCAAGCTTTCTTT.

The chain links TRBV2 to TRBJ1-2, with 12 nucleotides matching TRBD1. V shed 6 bases, J shed 14 bases, and the junction held 7 bases outside the gene matches. Germline V gene lookup returns CDR1 SNHLY and CDR2 FYNNEI. The CDR3 covers 12 residues. The chain's CDR3 is CASRRDRGPPTF. As DNA, the CDR3 is TGTGCCAGCAGGAGGGACAGGGGGCCCCCTACCTTC. Combining the CDR3 with reference TRBV2 and TRBJ1-2 gives the whole variable domain EPEVTQTPSHQVTQMGQEVILRCVPISNHLYFYWYRQILGQKVEFLVSFYNNEISEKSEIFDDQFSVERPDGSNFTLKIRSTKLEDSAMYFCASRRDRGPPTFGSGTRLTVV.

The rearrangement joins TRBV7-9 to TRBJ2-2; unclear D gene. The V end was cut by 5 bases, the J end by 0 bases, with 10 bases between. The CDR3 is 15 residues long. Germline V gives CDR1 SEHNR, CDR2 FQNEAQ (reference sequence). Here the CDR3 reads CASSKQLPNTGELFF. In DNA, the CDR3 is TGTGCCAGCAGCAAACAGCTCCCGAACACCGGGGAGCTGTTTTTT.

The V gene is TRBV5-5, the J gene TRBJ2-5; TRBD2 aligns across 7 bases. Germline-derived CDR1 and CDR2 are SGHKS and YYEKEE (reference sequence). Trimming took 4 bases from V and 5 from J; bases not matched to a gene: 11. There are 15 residues in the CDR3. CDR3 sequence (DNA): TGTGCCAGCAGCCCCTTCCGACTAGCAACTGAGACCCAGTACTTC. Its translation is CASSPFRLATETQYF. The full variable domain, rest sourced from reference TRBV5-5 and TRBJ2-5, is DAGVTQSPTHLIKTRGQQVTLRCSPISGHKSVSWYQQVLGQGPQFIFQYYEKEERGRGNFPDRFSARQFPNYSSELNVNALLLGDSALYLCASSPFRLATETQYFGPGTRLLVL.

The chain recombines TRBV27 with TRBJ1-5; TRBD1 matches at 8 bases. The trim removed 5 bases at V and 0 bases at J, leaving 3 bases unmatched. From germline, CDR1 is MNHEY and CDR2 SMNVEV (reference sequence). This CDR3 has 15 residues. DNA for the CDR3: TGTGCCAGCAGTCCAGGGGGCCTTAGCAATCAGCCCCAGCATTTT. As protein: CASSPGGLSNQPQHF.

The count of this clone is one. This chain joins TRBV19 and TRBJ2-5; 15 nucleotides line up with TRBD2. This CDR3 comprises 16 residues. Germline loops: CDR1 LNHDA, CDR2 SQIVND (reference sequence). V lost 5 bases, J lost 9 bases, and 10 bases stayed unmatched. The CDR3 region is CASSPGLAGGQVPQYF. Here the CDR3 DNA reads TGTGCCAGTAGTCCCGGACTAGCGGGGGGGCAGGTCCCCCAGTACTTC.

V and J are TRBV18 and TRBJ2-3, with D possibly TRBD1 on 6 matching bases. The ends were cut back, 5 bases at V and 1 base at J, with 10 bases in the middle. This CDR3 spans 14 amino acids. CDR1 and CDR2 (germline): KGHSH, LQKENI. DNA for the CDR3: TGTGCCAGCTCAATTGGGACACGCACAGATACGCAGTATTTT. Protein sequence: CASSIGTRTDTQYF. The whole variable domain, remainder taken from reference TRBV18 and TRBJ2-3, is NAGVMQNPRHLVRRRGQEARLRCSPMKGHSHVYWYRQLPEEGLKFMVYLQKENIIDESGMPKERFSAEFPKEGPSILRIQQVVRGDSAAYFCASSIGTRTDTQYFGPGTRLTVL.

V gene TRBV9 combines with J gene TRBJ1-4; D not resolved. The CDR3 is 14 residues long. Trimming left V 2 bases short and J 6 bases short, with 11 bases between. Per germline, CDR1 SGDLS and CDR2 YYNGEE. CDR3 in DNA: TGTGCCAGCAGCGTGGGAGCCGGGGATGAAAAACTGTTTTTT. Its translation: CASSVGAGDEKLFF.

The chain combines TRBV4-1 with TRBJ1-1, with D possibly matching TRBD1 (5 bases). Germline assignment: CDR1 MGHRA and CDR2 YSYEKL. The CDR3 spans 16 residues. The V end lost 4 bases, the J end lost 8 bases, and 23 bases lay between the germline ends. CDR3 sequence (DNA): TGCGCCAGCAGCCGCTCCGCCGGGAGTACTGGGGGGGAAGCTTTCTTT. Its translation is CASSRSAGSTGGEAFF.

In this sample, this clone turned up a few times. With only one base between it and a far larger clone, this is likely a read error. The gene calls are TRBV4-1 and TRBJ2-5; TRBD2 agrees at 13 bases. The CDR3 has 17 residues. CDR1 and CDR2 from the germline V gene are MGHRA and YSYEKL. J was trimmed by 0 bases and V by 1 base; bases with no gene match: 2. Here the CDR3 reads CASSQVGLAGNQETQYF. Written as DNA, the CDR3 is TGCGCCAGCAGCCAAGTGGGACTAGCGGGGAACCAAGAGACCCAGTACTTC.

The chain combines TRBV5-5 with TRBJ2-2, with 7 bases that match TRBD1. The CDR3 length is 14 residues. The V gene's germline CDR1 is SGHKS and CDR2 YYEKEE (reference sequence). V trimming: 1 base; J trimming: 4 bases; junction bases outside the gene matches: 1. CDR3 DNA sequence: TGTGCCAGCAGCTTGAAGGGGGCCACCGGGGAGCTGTTTTTT. As protein: CASSLKGATGELFF.

V usage is TRBV5-1 and J usage is TRBJ1-1; D might be TRBD1 (5 bases). V was cut by 1 base and J by 1 base, with 11 bases left in between. Per germline, CDR1 SGHRS and CDR2 YFSETQ. The CDR3 contains 15 residues. CDR3 protein: CASSLSGAGNTEAFF. In nucleotides, the CDR3 is TGCGCCAGCAGCTTGAGCGGGGCCGGGAACACTGAAGCTTTCTTT.